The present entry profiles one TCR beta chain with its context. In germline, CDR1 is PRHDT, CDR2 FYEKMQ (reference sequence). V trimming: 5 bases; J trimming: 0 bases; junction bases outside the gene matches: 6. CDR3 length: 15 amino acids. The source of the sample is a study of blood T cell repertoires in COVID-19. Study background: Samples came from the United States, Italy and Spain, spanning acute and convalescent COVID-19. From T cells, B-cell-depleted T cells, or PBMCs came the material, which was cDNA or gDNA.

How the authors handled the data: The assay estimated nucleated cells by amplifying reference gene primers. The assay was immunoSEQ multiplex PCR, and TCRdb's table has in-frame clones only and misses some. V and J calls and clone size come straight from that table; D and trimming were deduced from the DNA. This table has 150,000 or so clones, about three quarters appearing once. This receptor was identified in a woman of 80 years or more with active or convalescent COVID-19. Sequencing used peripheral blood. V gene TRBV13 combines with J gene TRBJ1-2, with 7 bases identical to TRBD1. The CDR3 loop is CASSQRTGPNYGYTF. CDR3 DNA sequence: TGTGCCAGCAGCCAAAGGACAGGTCCTAACTATGGCTACACCTTC.